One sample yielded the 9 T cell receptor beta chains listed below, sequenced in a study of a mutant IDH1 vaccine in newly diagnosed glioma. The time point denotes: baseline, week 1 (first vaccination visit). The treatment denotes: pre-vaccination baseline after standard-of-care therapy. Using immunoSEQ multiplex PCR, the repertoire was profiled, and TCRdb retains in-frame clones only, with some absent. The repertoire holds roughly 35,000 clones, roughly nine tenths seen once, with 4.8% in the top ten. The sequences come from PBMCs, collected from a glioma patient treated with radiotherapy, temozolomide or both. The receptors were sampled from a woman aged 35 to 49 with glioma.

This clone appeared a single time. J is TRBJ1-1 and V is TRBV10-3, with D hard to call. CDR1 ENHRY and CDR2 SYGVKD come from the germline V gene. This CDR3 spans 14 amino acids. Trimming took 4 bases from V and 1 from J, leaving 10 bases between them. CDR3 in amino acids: CAISATAPNTEAFF. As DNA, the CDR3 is TGTGCCATCAGTGCCACCGCGCCGAACACTGAAGCTTTCTTT.

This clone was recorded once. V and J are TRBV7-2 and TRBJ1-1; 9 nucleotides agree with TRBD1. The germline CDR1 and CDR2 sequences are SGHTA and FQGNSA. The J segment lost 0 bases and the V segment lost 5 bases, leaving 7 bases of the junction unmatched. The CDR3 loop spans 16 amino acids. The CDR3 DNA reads TGTGCCAGCAGCGCTGATGGACAGGGGATGAACACTGAAGCTTTCTTT. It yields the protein CASSADGQGMNTEAFF.

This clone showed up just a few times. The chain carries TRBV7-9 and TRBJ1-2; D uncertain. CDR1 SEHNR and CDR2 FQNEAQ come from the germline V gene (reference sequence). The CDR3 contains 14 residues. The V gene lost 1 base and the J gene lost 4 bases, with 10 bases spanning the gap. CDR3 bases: TGTGCCAGCAGCTTAGACATCCAGACCTATGGCTACACCTTC. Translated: CASSLDIQTYGYTF.

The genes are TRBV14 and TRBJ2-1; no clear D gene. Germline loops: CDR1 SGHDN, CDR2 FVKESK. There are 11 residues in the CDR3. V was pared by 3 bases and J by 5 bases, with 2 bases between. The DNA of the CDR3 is TGTGCCAGCAGCCACCACAATGAGCAGTTCTTC. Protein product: CASSHHNEQFF.

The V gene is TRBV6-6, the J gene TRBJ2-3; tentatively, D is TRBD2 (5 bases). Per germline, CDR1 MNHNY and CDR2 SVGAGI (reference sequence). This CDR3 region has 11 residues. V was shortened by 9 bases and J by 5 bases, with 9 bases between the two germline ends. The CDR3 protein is CASSEGDTQYF. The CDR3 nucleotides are TGTGCCAGTTCAGAGGGAGATACGCAGTATTTT.

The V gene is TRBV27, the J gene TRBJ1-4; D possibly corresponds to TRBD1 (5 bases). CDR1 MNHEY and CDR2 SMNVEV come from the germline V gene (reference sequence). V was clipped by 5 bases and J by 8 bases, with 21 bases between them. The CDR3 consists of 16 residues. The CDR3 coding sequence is TGTGCCAGCAGTCCTAACCTATTCGGCCGGGGCGAAAAACTGTTTTTT. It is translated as CASSPNLFGRGEKLFF. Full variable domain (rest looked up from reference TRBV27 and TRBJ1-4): EAQVTQNPRYLITVTGKKLTVTCSQNMNHEYMSWYRQDPGLGLRQIYYSMNVEVTDKGDVPEGYKVSRKEKRNFPLILESPSPNQTSLYFCASSPNLFGRGEKLFFGSGTQLSVL.

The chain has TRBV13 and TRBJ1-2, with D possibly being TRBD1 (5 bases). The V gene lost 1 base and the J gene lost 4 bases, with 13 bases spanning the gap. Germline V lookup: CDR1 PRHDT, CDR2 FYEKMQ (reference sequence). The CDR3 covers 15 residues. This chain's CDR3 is CASSLAWQGGYGYTF. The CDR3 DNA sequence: TGTGCCAGCAGCTTAGCGTGGCAGGGTGGCTATGGCTACACCTTC.

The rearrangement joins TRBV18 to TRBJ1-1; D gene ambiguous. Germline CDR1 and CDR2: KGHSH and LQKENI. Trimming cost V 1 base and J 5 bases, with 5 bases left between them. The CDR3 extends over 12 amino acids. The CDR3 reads CASSPQLTEAFF. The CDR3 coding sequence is TGTGCCAGCTCACCACAATTGACTGAAGCTTTCTTT.

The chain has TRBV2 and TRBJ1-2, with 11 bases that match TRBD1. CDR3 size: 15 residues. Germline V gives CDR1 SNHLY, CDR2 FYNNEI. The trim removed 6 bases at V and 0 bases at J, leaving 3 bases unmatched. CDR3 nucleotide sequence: TGTGCCAGCAGGGGACAGGGGGGCCCTAACTATGGCTACACCTTC. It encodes CASRGQGGPNYGYTF.